This T cell receptor beta chain was captured by sequencing in a study of spatial heterogeneity in lung cancer. CDR1 is MNHNY, CDR2 SVGAGI, per germline (reference sequence). V trimming: 4 bases; J trimming: 2 bases; junction bases outside the gene matches: 9. This CDR3 spans 16 amino acids. This clonotype appeared many times. The antigen remains unidentified. Study-wide results and caveats: Expanded tumor TCRs that were ubiquitous appeared in blood more at resection than follow-up.

The time point is: sample taken at primary tumor resection. 72 TRACERx patients with early, untreated non-small cell lung cancer donated samples. Tumor, nontumor lung or frozen PBMC supplied whole RNA, sequenced without sorting. Individual TCR cDNA molecules each bore their own unique molecular identifier. TCRdb recomputed calls from the 5' RACE reads with MiXCR, one row per CDR3 protein. The sample shows 75,000 or so distinct CDR3 sequences, about 7.8% of them seen only once. J is TRBJ2-3 and V is TRBV6-6; 7 bases are shared with TRBD1. This receptor was identified in a male donor with early-stage non-small cell lung cancer. This material consisted of PBMCs, taken at surgery. The CDR3 DNA reads TGTGCCAGCAGTTCCTACGGACAGGAGAACACAGATACGCAGTATTTT. Its translation: CASSSYGQENTDTQYF.